Listed below are T cell receptor beta chains from one sample, sequenced in a study of brain T cells in children with intractable seizures. This table comes from immunoSEQ multiplex PCR, and its TCRdb copy is limited to in-frame clones, with some not included. Of about 64,000 clones detected, 90% to 97% appear once; the ten largest clones hold roughly 0.38%. Sequences were derived from peripheral blood, sampled at surgery. The receptors were sampled from a boy under two years old with focal cortical dysplasia and intractable seizures. Each CDR3 is given with its conserved first and last residue. D genes are given only for firm matches. Size is stated for part of the rows, as once, few or many counts, or as a class when the clone is expanded.

V	size	D	J	CDR3	DNA
TRBV18	.	.	TRBJ2-3	CASSPVERRNTDTQYF	TGTGCCAGCTCACCTGTGGAACGCCGCAACACAGATACGCAGTATTTT
TRBV19	.	TRBD1	TRBJ1-2	CASSIRRPQGAIRVGYGYTF	TGTGCCAGTAGTATTCGGCGGCCCCAGGGGGCAATCAGGGTTGGTTATGGCTACACCTTC
TRBV13	.	.	TRBJ1-3	CASSLGGIVGNTIYF	TGTGCCAGCAGCTTGGGTGGGATAGTGGGAAACACCATATATTTT
TRBV28	.	TRBD1	TRBJ1-2	CAYKGAVGYTF	TGTGCCTATAAGGGGGCAGTCGGCTACACCTTC
TRBV5-1	.	TRBD1	TRBJ1-5	CASSTLRGTSQPQHF	TGCGCCAGCAGCACCCTCAGGGGGACGAGTCAGCCCCAGCATTTT
TRBV25-1	.	TRBD1	TRBJ2-7	CASRTGDEQYF	TGTGCCAGCAGAACAGGGGACGAGCAGTACTTC
TRBV12-5	.	.	TRBJ2-7	CASGLDEGGYEQYF	TGTGCTAGTGGTTTGGATGAGGGGGGGTACGAGCAGTACTTC
TRBV25-1	.	TRBD2	TRBJ2-7	CASSPQREPTYEQYF	TGTGCCAGCAGTCCTCAGCGGGAACCCACCTACGAGCAGTACTTC
TRBV5-6	.	.	TRBJ2-5	CASSTGTGETQYF	TGTGCCAGCAGCACAGGGACGGGAGAGACCCAGTACTTC
TRBV12-3/TRBV12-4	.	TRBD2	TRBJ2-1	CASWLAGYNEQFF	TGTGCCAGCTGGCTAGCGGGATACAATGAGCAGTTCTTC
TRBV9	.	.	TRBJ2-2	CASSGTGELFF	TGTGCCAGCAGTGGGACCGGGGAGCTGTTTTTT
TRBV19	.	TRBD1	TRBJ1-1	CASRGQGEKAFF	TGTGCCAGTAGAGGACAGGGGGAGAAAGCTTTCTTT
TRBV19	.	TRBD1	TRBJ2-1	CASNPLGQGAGEQFF	TGTGCCAGCAATCCTCTGGGACAGGGGGCCGGTGAGCAGTTCTTC
TRBV4-1	once	.	TRBJ2-3	CASSQDYLGLLYTQYF	TGCGCCAGCAGCCAAGATTACCTCGGGCTTTTGTATACGCAGTATTTT
TRBV10-3	.	.	TRBJ1-3	CAISDMGDTIYF	TGTGCCATCAGTGACATGGGGGACACCATATATTTT
TRBV2	once	.	TRBJ1-2	CASSVGLTGDGYTF	TGTGCCAGCAGTGTAGGACTGACTGGGGATGGCTACACCTTC
TRBV27	.	.	TRBJ1-4	CASSSDAYRVTNEKLFF	TGTGCCAGCAGTTCAGACGCCTACAGGGTAACTAATGAAAAACTGTTTTTT
TRBV5-6	.	.	TRBJ2-7	CASSFLAGFGYEQYF	TGTGCCAGCAGCTTTTTAGCCGGGTTTGGTTACGAGCAGTACTTC
TRBV28	.	TRBD1	TRBJ2-7	CASSGQATYEQYF	TGTGCCAGCAGCGGACAGGCTACCTACGAGCAGTACTTC
TRBV29-1	.	.	TRBJ2-1	CSVGAVRNNEQFF	TGCAGCGTTGGGGCAGTCCGAAACAATGAGCAGTTCTTC
TRBV15	few	.	TRBJ1-1	CATSPHTQAGGTEAFF	TGTGCCACCAGCCCGCATACACAGGCGGGAGGGACTGAAGCTTTCTTT
TRBV28	.	.	TRBJ2-4	CASSLLRRRPKNIQYF	TGTGCCAGCAGTTTATTGCGTCGCAGGCCCAAAAACATTCAGTACTTC
TRBV11-2	.	.	TRBJ2-7	CASSLTLGGRHPYEQYF	TGTGCCAGCAGCTTAACACTGGGTGGGCGGCATCCCTACGAGCAGTACTTC
TRBV7-2	.	.	TRBJ1-1	CASSLAGAGTEAFF	TGTGCCAGCAGCTTAGCGGGGGCTGGAACTGAAGCTTTCTTT
TRBV6-6	.	TRBD1	TRBJ2-2	CASKPGQGIAGELFF	TGTGCCAGCAAACCGGGACAGGGAATTGCCGGGGAGCTGTTTTTT
TRBV19	.	.	TRBJ1-2	CASSIPGSPYGYTF	TGTGCCAGTAGTATACCAGGTTCTCCCTATGGCTACACCTTC
TRBV11-2	once	.	TRBJ2-5	CASSLGRFSKTQYF	TGTGCCAGCAGCTTAGGTCGGTTCTCCAAGACCCAGTACTTC